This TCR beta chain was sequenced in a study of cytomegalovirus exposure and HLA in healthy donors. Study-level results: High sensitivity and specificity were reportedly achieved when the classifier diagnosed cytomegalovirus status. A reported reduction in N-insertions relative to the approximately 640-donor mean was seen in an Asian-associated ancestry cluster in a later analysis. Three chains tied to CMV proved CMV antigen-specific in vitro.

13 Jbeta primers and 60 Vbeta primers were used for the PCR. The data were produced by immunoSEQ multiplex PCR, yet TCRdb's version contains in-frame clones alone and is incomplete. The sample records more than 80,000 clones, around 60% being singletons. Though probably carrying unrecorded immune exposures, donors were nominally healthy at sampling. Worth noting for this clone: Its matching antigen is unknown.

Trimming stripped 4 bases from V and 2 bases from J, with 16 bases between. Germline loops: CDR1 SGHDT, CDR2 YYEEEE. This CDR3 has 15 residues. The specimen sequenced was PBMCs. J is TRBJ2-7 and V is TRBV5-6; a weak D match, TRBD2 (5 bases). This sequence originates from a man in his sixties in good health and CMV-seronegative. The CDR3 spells CASSQVSGTTYEQYF. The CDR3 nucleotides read TGTGCCAGCAGCCAAGTAAGCGGAACCACCTACGAGCAGTACTTC. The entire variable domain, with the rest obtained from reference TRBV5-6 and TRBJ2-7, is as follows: DAGVTQSPTHLIKTRGQQVTLRCSPKSGHDTVSWYQQALGQGPQFIFQYYEEEERQRGNFPDRFSGHQFPNYSSELNVNALLLGDSALYLCASSQVSGTTYEQYFGPGTRLTVT.